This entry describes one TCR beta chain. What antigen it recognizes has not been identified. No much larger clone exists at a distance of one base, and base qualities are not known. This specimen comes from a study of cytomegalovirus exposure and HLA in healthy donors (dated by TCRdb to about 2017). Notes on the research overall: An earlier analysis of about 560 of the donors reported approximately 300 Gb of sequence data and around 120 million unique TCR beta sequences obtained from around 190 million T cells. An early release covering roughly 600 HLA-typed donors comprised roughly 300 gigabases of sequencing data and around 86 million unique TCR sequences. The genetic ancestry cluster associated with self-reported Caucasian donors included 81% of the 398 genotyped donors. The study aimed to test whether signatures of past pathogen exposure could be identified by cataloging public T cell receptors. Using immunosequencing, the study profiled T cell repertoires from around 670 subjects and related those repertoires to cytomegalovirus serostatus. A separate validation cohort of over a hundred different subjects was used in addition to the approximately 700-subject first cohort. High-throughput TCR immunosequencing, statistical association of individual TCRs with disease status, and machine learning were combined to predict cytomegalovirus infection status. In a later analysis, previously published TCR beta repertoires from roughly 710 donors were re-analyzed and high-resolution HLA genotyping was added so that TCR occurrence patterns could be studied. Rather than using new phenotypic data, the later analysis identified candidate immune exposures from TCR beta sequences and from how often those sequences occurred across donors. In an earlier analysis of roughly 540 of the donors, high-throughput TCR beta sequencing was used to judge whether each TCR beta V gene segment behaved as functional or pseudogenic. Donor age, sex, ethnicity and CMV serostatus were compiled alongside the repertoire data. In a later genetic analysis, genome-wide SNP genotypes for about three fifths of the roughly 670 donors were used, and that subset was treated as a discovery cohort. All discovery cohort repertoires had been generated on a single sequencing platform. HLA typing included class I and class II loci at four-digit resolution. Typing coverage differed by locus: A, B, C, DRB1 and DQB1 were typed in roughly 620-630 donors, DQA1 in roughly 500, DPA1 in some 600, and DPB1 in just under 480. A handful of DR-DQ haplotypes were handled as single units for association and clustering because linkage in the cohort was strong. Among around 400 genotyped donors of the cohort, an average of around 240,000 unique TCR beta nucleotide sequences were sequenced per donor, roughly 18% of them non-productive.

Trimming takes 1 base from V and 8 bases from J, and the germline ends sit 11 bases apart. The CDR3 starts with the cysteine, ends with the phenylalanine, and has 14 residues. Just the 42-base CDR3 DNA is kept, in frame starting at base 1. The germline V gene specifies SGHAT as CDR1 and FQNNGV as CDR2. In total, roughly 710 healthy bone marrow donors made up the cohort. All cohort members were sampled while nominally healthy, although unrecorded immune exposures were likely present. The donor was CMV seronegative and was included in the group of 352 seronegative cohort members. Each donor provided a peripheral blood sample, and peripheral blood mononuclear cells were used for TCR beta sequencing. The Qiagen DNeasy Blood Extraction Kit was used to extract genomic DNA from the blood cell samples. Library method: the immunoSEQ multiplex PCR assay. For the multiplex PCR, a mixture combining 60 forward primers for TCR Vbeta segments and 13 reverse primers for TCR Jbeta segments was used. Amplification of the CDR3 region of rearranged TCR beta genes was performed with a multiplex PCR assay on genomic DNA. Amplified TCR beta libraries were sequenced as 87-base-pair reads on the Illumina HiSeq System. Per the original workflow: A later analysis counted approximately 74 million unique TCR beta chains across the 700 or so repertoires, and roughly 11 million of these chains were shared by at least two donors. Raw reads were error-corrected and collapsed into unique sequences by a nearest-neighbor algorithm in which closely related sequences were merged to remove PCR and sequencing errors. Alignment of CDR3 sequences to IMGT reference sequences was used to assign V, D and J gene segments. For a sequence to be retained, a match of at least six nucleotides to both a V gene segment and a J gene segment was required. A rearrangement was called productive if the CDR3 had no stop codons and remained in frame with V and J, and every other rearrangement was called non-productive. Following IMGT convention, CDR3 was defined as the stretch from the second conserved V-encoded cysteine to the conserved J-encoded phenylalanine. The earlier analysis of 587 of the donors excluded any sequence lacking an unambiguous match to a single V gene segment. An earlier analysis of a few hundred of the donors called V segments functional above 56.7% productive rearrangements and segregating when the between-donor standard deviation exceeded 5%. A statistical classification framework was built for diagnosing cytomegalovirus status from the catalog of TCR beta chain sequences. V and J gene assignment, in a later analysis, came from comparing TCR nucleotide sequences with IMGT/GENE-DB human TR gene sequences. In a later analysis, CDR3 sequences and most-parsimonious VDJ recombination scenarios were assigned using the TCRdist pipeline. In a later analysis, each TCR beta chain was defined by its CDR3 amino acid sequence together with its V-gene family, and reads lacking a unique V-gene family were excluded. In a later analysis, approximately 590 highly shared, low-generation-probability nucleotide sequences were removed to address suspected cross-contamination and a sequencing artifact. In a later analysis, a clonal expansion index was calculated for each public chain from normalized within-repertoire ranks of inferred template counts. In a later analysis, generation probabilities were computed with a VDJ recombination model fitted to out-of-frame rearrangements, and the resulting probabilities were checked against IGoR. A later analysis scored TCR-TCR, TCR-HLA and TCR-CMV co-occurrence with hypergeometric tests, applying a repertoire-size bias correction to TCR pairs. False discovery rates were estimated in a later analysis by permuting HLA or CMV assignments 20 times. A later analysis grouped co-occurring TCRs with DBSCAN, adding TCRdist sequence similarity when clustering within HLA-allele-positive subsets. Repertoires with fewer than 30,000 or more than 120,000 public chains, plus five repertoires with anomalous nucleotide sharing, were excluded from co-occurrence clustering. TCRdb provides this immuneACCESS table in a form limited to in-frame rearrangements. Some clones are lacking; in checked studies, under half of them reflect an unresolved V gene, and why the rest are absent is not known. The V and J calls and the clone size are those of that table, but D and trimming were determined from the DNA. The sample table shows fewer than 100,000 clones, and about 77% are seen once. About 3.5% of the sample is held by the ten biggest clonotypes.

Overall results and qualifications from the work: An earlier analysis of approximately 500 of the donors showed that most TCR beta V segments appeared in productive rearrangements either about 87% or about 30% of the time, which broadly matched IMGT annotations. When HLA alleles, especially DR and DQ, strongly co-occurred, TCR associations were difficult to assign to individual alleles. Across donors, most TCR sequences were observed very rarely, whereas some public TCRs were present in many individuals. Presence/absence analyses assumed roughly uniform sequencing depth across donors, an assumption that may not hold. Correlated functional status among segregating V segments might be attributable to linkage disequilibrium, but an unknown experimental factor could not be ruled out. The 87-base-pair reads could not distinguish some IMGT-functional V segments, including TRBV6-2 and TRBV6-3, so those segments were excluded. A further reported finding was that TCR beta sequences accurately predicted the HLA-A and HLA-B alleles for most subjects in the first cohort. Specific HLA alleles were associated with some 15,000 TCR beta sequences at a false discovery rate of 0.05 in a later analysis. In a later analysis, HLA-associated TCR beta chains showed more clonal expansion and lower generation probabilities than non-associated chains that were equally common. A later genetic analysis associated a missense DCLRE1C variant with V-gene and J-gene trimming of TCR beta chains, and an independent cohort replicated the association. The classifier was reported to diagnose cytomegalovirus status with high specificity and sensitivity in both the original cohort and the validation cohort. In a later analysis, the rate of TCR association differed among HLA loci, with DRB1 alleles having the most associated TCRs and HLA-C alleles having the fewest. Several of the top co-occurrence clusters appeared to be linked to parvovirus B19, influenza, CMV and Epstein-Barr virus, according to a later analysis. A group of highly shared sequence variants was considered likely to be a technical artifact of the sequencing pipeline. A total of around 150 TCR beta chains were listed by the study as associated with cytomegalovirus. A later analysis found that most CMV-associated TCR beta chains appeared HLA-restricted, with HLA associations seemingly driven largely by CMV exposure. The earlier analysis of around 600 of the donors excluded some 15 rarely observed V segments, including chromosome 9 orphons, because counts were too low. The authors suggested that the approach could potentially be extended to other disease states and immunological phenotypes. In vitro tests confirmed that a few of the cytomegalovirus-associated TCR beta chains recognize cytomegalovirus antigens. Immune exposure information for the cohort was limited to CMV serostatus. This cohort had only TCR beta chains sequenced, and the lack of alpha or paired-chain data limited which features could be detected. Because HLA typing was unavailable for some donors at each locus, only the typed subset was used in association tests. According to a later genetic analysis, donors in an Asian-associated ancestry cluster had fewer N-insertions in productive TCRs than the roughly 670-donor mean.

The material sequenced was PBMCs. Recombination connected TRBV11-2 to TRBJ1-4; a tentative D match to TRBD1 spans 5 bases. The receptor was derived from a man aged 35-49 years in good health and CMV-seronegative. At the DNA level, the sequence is TGTGCCAGCAGCTTAGCGGGGGTCGGGGAAAAACTGTTTTTT. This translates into CASSLAGVGEKLFF.